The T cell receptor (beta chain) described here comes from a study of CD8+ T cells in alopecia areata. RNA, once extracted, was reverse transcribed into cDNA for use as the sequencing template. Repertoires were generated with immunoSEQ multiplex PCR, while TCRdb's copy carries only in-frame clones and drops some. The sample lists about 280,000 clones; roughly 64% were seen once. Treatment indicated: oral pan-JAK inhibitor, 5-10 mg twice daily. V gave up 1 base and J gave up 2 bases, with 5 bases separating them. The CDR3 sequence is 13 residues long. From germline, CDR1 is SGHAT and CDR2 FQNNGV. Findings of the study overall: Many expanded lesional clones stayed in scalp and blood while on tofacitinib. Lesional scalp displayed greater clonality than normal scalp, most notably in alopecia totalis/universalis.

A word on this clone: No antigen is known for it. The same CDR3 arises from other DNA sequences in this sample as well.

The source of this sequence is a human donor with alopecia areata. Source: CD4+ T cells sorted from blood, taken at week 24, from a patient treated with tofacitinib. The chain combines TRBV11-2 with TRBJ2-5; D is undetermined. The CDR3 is CASSLGRQETQYF. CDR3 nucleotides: TGTGCCAGCAGCTTAGGCAGACAAGAGACCCAGTACTTC.